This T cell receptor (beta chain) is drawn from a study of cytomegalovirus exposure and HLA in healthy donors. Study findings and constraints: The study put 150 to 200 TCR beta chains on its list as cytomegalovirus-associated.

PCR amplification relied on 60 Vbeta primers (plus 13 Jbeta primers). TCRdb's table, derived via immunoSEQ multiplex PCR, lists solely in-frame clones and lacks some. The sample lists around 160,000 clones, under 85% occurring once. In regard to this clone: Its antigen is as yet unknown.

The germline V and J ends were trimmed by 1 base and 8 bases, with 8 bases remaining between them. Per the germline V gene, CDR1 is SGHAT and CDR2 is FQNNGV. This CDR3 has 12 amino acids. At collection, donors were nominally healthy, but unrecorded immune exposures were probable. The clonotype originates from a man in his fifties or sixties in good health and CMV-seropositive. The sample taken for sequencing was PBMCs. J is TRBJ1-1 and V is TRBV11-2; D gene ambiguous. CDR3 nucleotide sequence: TGTGCCAGCAGCTTAGCAGGTCCCGAAGCTTTCTTT. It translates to CASSLAGPEAFF. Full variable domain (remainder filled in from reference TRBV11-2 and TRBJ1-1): EAGVAQSPRYKIIEKRQSVAFWCNPISGHATLYWYQQILGQGPKLLIQFQNNGVVDDSQLPKDRFSAERLKGVDSTLKIQPAKLEDSAVYLCASSLAGPEAFFGQGTRLTVV.